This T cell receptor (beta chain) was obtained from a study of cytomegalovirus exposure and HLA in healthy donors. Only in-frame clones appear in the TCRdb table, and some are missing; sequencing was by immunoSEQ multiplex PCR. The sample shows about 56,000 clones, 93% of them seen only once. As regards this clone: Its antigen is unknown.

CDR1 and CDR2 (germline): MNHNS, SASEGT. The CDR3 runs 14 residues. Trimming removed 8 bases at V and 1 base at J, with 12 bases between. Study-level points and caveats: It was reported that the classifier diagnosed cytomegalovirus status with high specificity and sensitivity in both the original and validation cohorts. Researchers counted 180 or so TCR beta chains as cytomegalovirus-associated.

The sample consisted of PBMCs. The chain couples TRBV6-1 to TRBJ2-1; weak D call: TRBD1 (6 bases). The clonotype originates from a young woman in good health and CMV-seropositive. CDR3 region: CASCGQGSYNEQFF. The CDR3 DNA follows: TGTGCCAGCTGTGGGCAGGGGTCCTACAATGAGCAGTTCTTC.